The next 30 T cell receptor beta chains were all read from a single sample in a study of T cell responses to AZD1222 COVID-19 vaccine. Assay: immunoSEQ multiplex PCR; the TCRdb copy retains only in-frame clones and omits some. The sample includes 95,000 to 100,000 clones, 87% of them seen just once. Source: peripheral blood, taken 28 days after the second AZD1222 dose. These receptors originate from an adult who received the AZD1222 COVID-19 vaccine.

The V call is TRBV11-2, the J call TRBJ2-7; 10 positions match TRBD1. After removal of 2 bases from V and 7 bases from J, the junction contained 5 bases not matched to a gene. CDR1 SGHAT and CDR2 FQNNGV come from the germline V gene. The CDR3 loop spans 14 amino acids. The CDR3 DNA is TGTGCCAGCAGCTTATGGACAGGGGGTCAAGAGCAGTACTTC. This gives the protein CASSLWTGGQEQYF.

The chain links TRBV29-1 to TRBJ1-1; possible D gene TRBD1, 5 bases. CDR1 SQVTM and CDR2 ANQGSEA come from the germline V gene. Deletions cut 4 bases from V and 2 bases from J, with 8 bases between. CDR3 size: 12 residues. The chain's CDR3 is CSVGQTNTEAFF. CDR3 nucleotide sequence: TGCAGCGTTGGACAGACCAACACTGAAGCTTTCTTT.

The CDR3 loop reads CASSIPGTGGEKLFF. The CDR3 DNA sequence: TGTGCCAGTAGTATCCCCGGGACAGGGGGCGAAAAACTGTTTTTT. This chain uses TRBV19 with TRBJ1-4, with 12 bases matching TRBD1. Germline CDR1 reads LNHDA; CDR2 reads SQIVND (reference sequence). J was trimmed by 8 bases and V by 3 bases; bases with no gene match: 4. The CDR3 is made up of 15 amino acids.

The chain carries TRBV28 and TRBJ2-4; the D gene is possibly TRBD2 (5 bases). The germline CDR1 and CDR2 sequences are MDHEN and SYDVKM. The CDR3 totals 18 residues. V was pared by 6 bases and J by 0 bases, with 21 bases between. CDR3 residues: CASRIKEGPRLAKNIQYF. The CDR3 bases are TGTGCCAGCAGAATTAAAGAGGGCCCTAGACTAGCCAAAAACATTCAGTACTTC. Full variable domain (outside the CDR3, taken from reference TRBV28 and TRBJ2-4): DVKVTQSSRYLVKRTGEKVFLECVQDMDHENMFWYRQDPGLGLRLIYFSYDVKMKEKGDIPEGYSVSREKKERFSLILESASTNQTSMYLCASRIKEGPRLAKNIQYFGAGTRLSVL.

This chain links TRBV27 with TRBJ2-5; 11 bases fit TRBD2. This CDR3 comprises 17 residues. Germline-derived CDR1 and CDR2 are MNHEY and SMNVEV (reference sequence). V lost 2 bases, J lost 3 bases, and 8 bases stayed unmatched. CDR3 sequence: CASSLMRLAGREETQYF. The CDR3 DNA reads TGTGCCAGCAGTTTAATGAGACTAGCGGGGCGGGAAGAGACCCAGTACTTC.

J is TRBJ1-1 and V is TRBV5-1; no definite D call. The CDR3 is 13 amino acids. Germline V lookup: CDR1 SGHRS, CDR2 YFSETQ. Trimming removed 4 bases at V and 4 bases at J, with 11 bases between. The CDR3 reads CASSPGRPTEAFF. The CDR3 coding sequence is TGCGCCAGCAGCCCCGGGCGGCCCACTGAAGCTTTCTTT.

The chain recombines TRBV27 with TRBJ1-2, with D possibly matching TRBD1 (5 bases). V lost 6 bases, J lost 5 bases, and 13 bases lay in between. The CDR3 runs 13 residues. The germline gives CDR1 MNHEY, CDR2 SMNVEV (reference sequence). The CDR3 spells CASSKGRLYGYTF. DNA for the CDR3: TGTGCCAGCAGCAAGGGACGGCTATATGGCTACACCTTC.

The genes are TRBV9 and TRBJ1-2; D is possibly TRBD1 (6 bases). The CDR3 has 14 residues. Trimming left V 4 bases short and J 2 bases short, with 12 bases between. Germline assignment: CDR1 SGDLS and CDR2 YYNGEE. CDR3 amino acids: CASSPSGQNYGYTF. In DNA, the CDR3 is TGTGCCAGCAGCCCATCGGGACAAAACTATGGCTACACCTTC. Together with reference TRBV9 and TRBJ1-2, the CDR3 gives the full variable domain: DSGVTQTPKHLITATGQRVTLRCSPRSGDLSVYWYQQSLDQGLQFLIQYYNGEERAKGNILERFSAQQFPDLHSELNLSSLELGDSALYFCASSPSGQNYGYTFGSGTRLTVV.

V gene TRBV27 combines with J gene TRBJ2-3; D is perhaps TRBD2 (5 bases). This CDR3 is built from 13 residues. V was shortened by 6 bases and J by 4 bases, with 11 bases between the two germline ends. The germline V gene has CDR1 MNHEY and CDR2 SMNVEV (reference sequence). This CDR3 is CASSRGVPDTQYF. The DNA of the CDR3 is TGTGCCAGCAGCCGGGGAGTTCCAGATACGCAGTATTTT.

This clone was observed a few times. This rearrangement joins TRBV3-1 (or the pseudogene TRBV3-2) to TRBJ1-5, with TRBD1 matching 10 bases. V dropped 6 bases and J dropped 5; count of bases not matched to a gene: 4. CDR3 length equals 14 residues. CDR1 LGHDT and CDR2 YNNKEL come from the germline V gene (reference sequence). This CDR3 is CASSAGTGDQPQHF. The CDR3 region has the DNA TGTGCCAGCAGTGCCGGGACAGGGGATCAGCCCCAGCATTTT.

V is TRBV21-1 and J is TRBJ2-1; the table's D gene call, TRBD2, was not cross checked with the DNA. TRBV21-1 is designated a pseudogene. The CDR3 sequence is 18 residues long. The CDR3 bases are TGTGCCAGCAGCAAAGAGGACAGACTAGCCTCCTCCTACAATGAGCAGTTCTTC. Its translation is CASSKEDRLASSYNEQFF.

The chain recombines TRBV19 with TRBJ1-1, with 7 positions matching TRBD1. From germline, CDR1 is LNHDA and CDR2 SQIVND (reference sequence). The trim removed 6 bases at V and 5 bases at J, leaving 9 bases unmatched. This CDR3 contains 14 residues. The CDR3, as DNA: TGTGCCAGTAGGATACAGGGGATTAGGACTGAAGCTTTCTTT. As protein: CASRIQGIRTEAFF.

The chain couples TRBV4-3 to TRBJ1-3; D is uncertain. The CDR3 totals 16 residues. The germline V and J ends were trimmed by 0 bases and 2 bases, with 11 bases remaining between them. Germline V gives CDR1 LGHNA, CDR2 YSLEER. CDR3 bases: TGCGCCAGCAGCCAAGATCCCGGCAGGACTGGAAACACCATATATTTT. Its protein is CASSQDPGRTGNTIYF.

The chain is built from TRBV11-2 and TRBJ1-1; 10 bases line up with TRBD1. This CDR3 is built from 14 residues. V shed 7 bases and J 7 bases; nucleotides not matched to a gene: 9. Germline loops: CDR1 SGHAT, CDR2 FQNNGV. CDR3 amino acids: CASNPGQGSLEAFF. In DNA, the CDR3 is TGTGCCAGCAACCCGGGACAGGGGTCCCTTGAAGCTTTCTTT.

This chain links TRBV5-1 with TRBJ2-7; D is perhaps TRBD1 (6 bases). The V end lost 4 bases, the J end lost 0 bases, and 11 bases lay between the germline ends. CDR3 length: 14 residues. Germline assignment: CDR1 SGHRS and CDR2 YFSETQ. CDR3 region: CASSTTTGSYEQYF. The CDR3 nucleotides read TGCGCCAGCAGCACCACGACAGGCTCCTACGAGCAGTACTTC.

CDR3 DNA: TGTGCCAGCAGCCCTCGCCCGGGACATCTTGCGAACACCGGGGAGCTGTTTTTT. Translated, it gives CASSPRPGHLANTGELFF. The J gene is TRBJ2-2, the V gene TRBV27; maybe TRBD1 (6 bases). CDR1 and CDR2 from the germline V gene are MNHEY and SMNVEV (reference sequence). Trimming pared 6 bases from V and 0 bases from J, leaving 20 bases between. This CDR3 comprises 18 residues.

The chain has TRBV23-1 and TRBJ1-1; D is unclear. TRBV23-1 is noted as an ORF with a role that remains uncertain. V dropped 0 bases and J dropped 0 bases, with 8 bases sitting between them. The length of the CDR3 is 15 residues. The CDR3 loop is CASSQSRHLNTEAFF. Here the CDR3 DNA reads TGCGCCAGCAGTCAATCGAGACATCTGAACACTGAAGCTTTCTTT.

The chain couples TRBV19 to TRBJ1-6, with TRBD1 identical over 7 bases. After removal of 6 bases from V and 5 bases from J, the junction contained 10 bases not matched to a gene. Germline CDR1 reads LNHDA; CDR2 reads SQIVND (reference sequence). This CDR3 region has 16 residues. The CDR3 is CASRTGPTGHNSPLHF. The CDR3 DNA is TGTGCCAGTAGGACAGGGCCCACGGGGCATAATTCACCCCTCCACTTT. The full variable domain, its missing parts supplied by reference TRBV19 and TRBJ1-6, is DGGITQSPKYLFRKEGQNVTLSCEQNLNHDAMYWYRQDPGQGLRLIYYSQIVNDFQKGDIAEGYSVSREKKESFPLTVTSAQKNPTAFYLCASRTGPTGHNSPLHFGNGTRLTVT.

The genes are TRBV4-1 and TRBJ2-7, with a weak D call TRBD1 (5 bases). Germline V gives CDR1 MGHRA, CDR2 YSYEKL. CDR3 length: 14 residues. Trimming pared 4 bases from V and 2 bases from J, leaving 12 bases between. The CDR3 reads CASSPQTATYEQYF. CDR3 sequence (DNA): TGCGCCAGCAGCCCTCAGACAGCTACCTACGAGCAGTACTTC.

The genes are TRBV6-5 and TRBJ2-2, with 10 nucleotides matching TRBD1. This CDR3 is built from 16 residues. V was clipped by 0 bases and J by 6 bases; unmatched bases: 4. The germline gives CDR1 MNHEY, CDR2 SVGAGI. CDR3 region: CASSYSGDRGPGELFF. DNA of the CDR3: TGTGCCAGCAGTTACTCGGGGGACAGGGGTCCCGGGGAGCTGTTTTTT.

This clone was counted a single time. This chain uses TRBV25-1 with TRBJ1-1; TRBD1 agrees at 7 bases. The germline CDR1 and CDR2 sequences are MGHDK and SYGVNS. The trim removed 6 bases at V and 4 bases at J, leaving 8 bases unmatched. CDR3 size: 14 residues. This CDR3 reads CASRGTQGPTEAFF. The CDR3 DNA follows: TGTGCCAGCAGGGGGACACAGGGGCCCACTGAAGCTTTCTTT. Based on the CDR3 plus reference TRBV25-1 and TRBJ1-1, the full variable domain is EADIYQTPRYLVIGTGKKITLECSQTMGHDKMYWYQQDPGMELHLIHYSYGVNSTEKGDLSSESTVSRIRTEHFPLTLESARPSHTSQYLCASRGTQGPTEAFFGQGTRLTVV.

The CDR3 DNA sequence: TGTGCCATCAGTCGAGGGACAGGGGAGAGTTCTGGGGCCAACGTCCTGACTTTC. This sequence encodes CAISRGTGESSGANVLTF. The chain combines TRBV10-3 with TRBJ2-6; 10 nucleotides agree with TRBD1. Germline trimming cut 5 bases from V and 1 base from J; bases unmatched to any gene: 8. Looked up from germline, CDR1 is ENHRY and CDR2 is SYGVKD. CDR3 length: 18 residues.

This clone came up once. This rearrangement joins TRBV15 to TRBJ2-7; unclear D gene. Germline CDR1 is LNHNV and CDR2 is YYDKDF (reference sequence). With 3 bases removed from V and 0 bases from J, the gap between germline ends came to 15 bases. There are 16 residues in the CDR3. Here the CDR3 reads CATSSPQRQPSYEQYF. The CDR3 DNA follows: TGTGCCACCAGCAGTCCCCAACGGCAGCCCTCCTACGAGCAGTACTTC. Combining the CDR3 with reference TRBV15 and TRBJ2-7 gives the whole variable domain DAMVIQNPRYQVTQFGKPVTLSCSQTLNHNVMYWYQQKSSQAPKLLFHYYDKDFNNEADTPDNFQSRRPNTSFCFLDIRSPGLGDTAMYLCATSSPQRQPSYEQYFGPGTRLTVT.

This chain uses TRBV5-5 with TRBJ1-1; possible D gene TRBD1, 5 bases. In germline, CDR1 is SGHKS, CDR2 YYEKEE (reference sequence). This CDR3 is 19 amino acids long. With 1 base removed from V and 0 bases from J, the gap between germline ends came to 22 bases. CDR3 sequence: CASSLRSVETDLMNTEAFF. The CDR3 bases are TGTGCCAGCAGCTTGAGGTCGGTTGAGACAGACTTGATGAACACTGAAGCTTTCTTT.

V gene TRBV18 combines with J gene TRBJ2-3, with TRBD2 matching 9 bases. V was clipped by 2 bases and J by 6 bases; unmatched bases: 9. CDR1 and CDR2 from the germline V gene are KGHSH and LQKENI. The CDR3 loop spans 16 amino acids. CDR3 amino acids: CASSPVAGGISDTQYF. DNA for the CDR3: TGTGCCAGCTCACCAGTGGCGGGGGGGATTTCCGATACGCAGTATTTT. The complete variable domain, with remaining parts taken from reference TRBV18 and TRBJ2-3, reads NAGVMQNPRHLVRRRGQEARLRCSPMKGHSHVYWYRQLPEEGLKFMVYLQKENIIDESGMPKERFSAEFPKEGPSILRIQQVVRGDSAAYFCASSPVAGGISDTQYFGPGTRLTVL.

The J gene is TRBJ2-1, the V gene TRBV6-5, with a possible D match to TRBD2 (6 bases). Germline V lookup: CDR1 MNHEY, CDR2 SVGAGI. Trimming left V 4 bases short and J 3 bases short, with 13 bases between. The length of the CDR3 is 15 residues. DNA for the CDR3: TGTGCCAGCAGTTCCACCGGGACTTACTACAATGAGCAGTTCTTC. As protein: CASSSTGTYYNEQFF.

V and J are TRBV6-5 and TRBJ2-7; 7 bases line up with TRBD1. The CDR3 totals 15 residues. V was clipped by 10 bases and J by 3 bases; unmatched bases: 15. The germline V gene has CDR1 MNHEY and CDR2 SVGAGI. The CDR3 loop reads CATRLETGTNYEQYF. The CDR3 nucleotides are TGTGCCACCAGACTCGAGACAGGGACAAACTACGAGCAGTACTTC.

This chain links TRBV16 with TRBJ1-2, with D unclear. CDR1 KGHSY and CDR2 FQNENV come from the germline V gene. This CDR3 has 11 amino acids. V shed 4 bases and J shed 8 bases, with 8 bases lying between them. The CDR3 loop reads CASSLTRGYTF. The CDR3 DNA reads as TGTGCCAGCAGCCTCACCCGAGGCTACACCTTC.

The chain has TRBV7-8 and TRBJ2-7; 9 bases match TRBD1. The CDR3 spans 14 residues. V gave up 4 bases and J gave up 3 bases; unmatched junction bases: 4. Germline values: CDR1 SGHVS, CDR2 FQNEAQ. For the CDR3, the DNA is TGTGCCAGCAGCTGGGGACAGGGTAACTACGAGCAGTACTTC. This translates into CASSWGQGNYEQYF.

This chain uses TRBV9 with TRBJ2-3, with D possibly matching TRBD2 (6 bases). V was trimmed by 0 bases and J by 6 bases, leaving 17 bases between them. The CDR3 sequence is 16 residues long. From germline, CDR1 is SGDLS and CDR2 YYNGEE. Here the CDR3 reads CASSVVGGGAGDTQYF. Here the CDR3 DNA reads TGTGCCAGCAGCGTAGTCGGCGGCGGGGCGGGGGATACGCAGTATTTT.